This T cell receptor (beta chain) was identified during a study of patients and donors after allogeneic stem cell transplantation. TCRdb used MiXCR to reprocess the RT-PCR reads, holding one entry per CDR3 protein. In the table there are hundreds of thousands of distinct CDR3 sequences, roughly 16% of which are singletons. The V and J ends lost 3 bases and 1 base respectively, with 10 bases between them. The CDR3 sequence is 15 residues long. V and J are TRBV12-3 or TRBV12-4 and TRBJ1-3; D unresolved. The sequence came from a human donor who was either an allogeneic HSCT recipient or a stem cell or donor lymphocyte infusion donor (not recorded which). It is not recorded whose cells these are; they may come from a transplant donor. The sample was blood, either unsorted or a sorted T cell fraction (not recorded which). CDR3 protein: CASSFGRFSGNTIYF. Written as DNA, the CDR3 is TGTGCCAGCAGTTTCGGGAGGTTTTCTGGAAACACCATATATTTT.